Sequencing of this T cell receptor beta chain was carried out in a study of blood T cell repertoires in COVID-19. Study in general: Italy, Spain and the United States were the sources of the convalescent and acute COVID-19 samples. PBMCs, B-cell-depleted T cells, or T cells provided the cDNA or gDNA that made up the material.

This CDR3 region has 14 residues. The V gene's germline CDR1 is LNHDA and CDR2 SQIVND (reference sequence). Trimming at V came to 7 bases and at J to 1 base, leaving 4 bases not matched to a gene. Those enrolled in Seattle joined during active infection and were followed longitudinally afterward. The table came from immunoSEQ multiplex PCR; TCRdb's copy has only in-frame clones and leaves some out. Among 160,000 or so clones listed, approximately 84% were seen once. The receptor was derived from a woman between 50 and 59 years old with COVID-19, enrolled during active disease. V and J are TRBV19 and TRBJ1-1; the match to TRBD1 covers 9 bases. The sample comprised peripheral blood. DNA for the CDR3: TGTGCCAGTATATGGGGACAGGGGAACACTGAAGCTTTCTTT. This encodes CASIWGQGNTEAFF.